Shown below are 19 T cell receptor beta chains from a single sample sequenced in a study of T cell clonality in common variable immunodeficiency. Method: immunoSEQ multiplex PCR; TCRdb's copy keeps in-frame clones and lacks some. There are around 29,000 clones in the sample, none observed a single time. Material: peripheral blood mononuclear cells. Source of these receptors: a person aged 18-69 years in good health.

There are many counts of this clone. From the germline J gene comes the end of the CDR3, since the read stops 3 residues before it. The chain combines TRBV6-2 or TRBV6-3 with TRBJ2-2; perhaps TRBD2 as D (7 bases). The germline V and J ends were trimmed by 8 bases and 4 bases, with 17 bases remaining between them. The germline CDR1 and CDR2 sequences are MNHEY and SVGEGT. The CDR3 is made up of 15 amino acids. Partial CDR3 DNA: TGTGCCAGCGTCCGTGGAGGGGGGGGCACCGGGGAG. Translation: CASVRGGGGTGE. The whole CDR3 reads CASVRGGGGTGELFF.

Comment on this clone: Read data end 3 residues before the CDR3 end; the end is taken from the germline J gene. The chain uses TRBV11-2 and TRBJ1-3, with D possibly TRBD1 on 5 matching bases. This CDR3 is built from 15 residues. The germline V gene encodes CDR1 SGHAT and CDR2 FQNNGV. Between the trimmed V and J ends, which lost 5 bases and 2 bases, there was a span of 13 bases. The CDR3 reads CASSLRDFPGNTIYF. The covered CDR3 bases are TGTGCCAGCAGCCTTCGGGACTTCCCTGGAAACACC.

This clone was counted a few times. The CDR3 goes on 3 residues after the read ends, and that part is filled in from the germline J gene. The chain combines TRBV30 with TRBJ1-5; D ambiguous. Germline CDR1 is GTSNPN and CDR2 is SVGIG (reference sequence). The CDR3 sequence is 12 residues long. The germline V and J ends were trimmed by 2 bases and 6 bases, with 8 bases remaining between them. The sequenced CDR3 bases are TGTGCCTGGAGTCCCCAAGGTCAGCCC. It specifies CAWSPQGQP. The CDR3 in its entirety is CAWSPQGQPQHF.

This clone was counted ten times or more. The CDR3 end falls 3 residues outside the read, so it is completed with the germline J gene. V and J are TRBV28 and TRBJ1-1; the D is unclear. CDR3 size: 15 residues. CDR1 and CDR2 (germline): MDHEN, SYDVKM. V was shortened by 2 bases and J by 4 bases, with 14 bases between the two germline ends. The CDR3 region is CASSLGQDFITEAFF. Incomplete CDR3 DNA: TGTGCCAGCAGTTTAGGGCAGGACTTTATCACTGAA.

CDR3: CASSEELGLGGETQYF. Partial CDR3 DNA: TGTGCCAGCAGTGAGGAGTTGGGACTAGGGGGGGAGACG. The chain employs TRBV2 and TRBJ2-3; TRBD2 matches at 8 bases. The CDR3 end falls 3 residues outside the read, so it is completed with the germline J gene. The CDR3 is 16 residues long. CDR1 SNHLY and CDR2 FYNNEI come from the germline V gene.

This clone was observed at least ten times. The read finishes 3 residues shy of the CDR3 end, and the germline J gene is used to complete it. This rearrangement joins TRBV7-3 to TRBJ1-6, with a weak D call TRBD1 (5 bases). Germline values: CDR1 SGHTA, CDR2 FQGTGA. Trimming took 3 bases from V and 8 from J, leaving 11 bases between them. The CDR3 length is 14 residues. CDR3 protein: CASSLGRGHSPLHF. The DNA read from the CDR3 is TGTGCCAGCAGCTTGGGAAGGGGCCATTCACCC.

This clone occurred many times. Coverage ceases 3 residues before the CDR3 finishes, and the germline J gene fills in the end. This sequence joins TRBV12-3 or TRBV12-4 and TRBJ1-1; maybe TRBD1 (6 bases). This CDR3 is built from 14 residues. Trimming pared 6 bases from V and 4 bases from J, leaving 15 bases between. The CDR3 reads CASSLGGLSTEAFF. The sequenced CDR3 bases are TGTGCCAGCAGCCTCGGGGGGCTATCCACTGAA.

The CDR3 reads CASSSSGGRETQYF. The sequenced part of the CDR3 DNA is TGTGCCAGCAGCTCCTCGGGGGGGCGGGAGACC. The rearrangement links TRBV7-2 to TRBJ2-5, with 8 bases that match TRBD2. The CDR3 end falls 3 residues outside the read, so it is completed with the germline J gene. This CDR3 contains 14 residues. Germline values: CDR1 SGHTA, CDR2 FQGNSA. The J segment lost 5 bases and the V segment lost 4 bases, leaving 6 bases of the junction unmatched.

This clone was seen at least ten times. Coverage ceases 3 residues before the CDR3 finishes, and the germline J gene fills in the end. The rearrangement links TRBV18 to TRBJ2-3; 8 positions match TRBD2. Per germline, CDR1 KGHSH and CDR2 LQKENI. V gave up 6 bases and J gave up 5 bases; unmatched junction bases: 4. This CDR3 contains 13 residues. The CDR3 sequence is CASSRGGGDTQYF. The CDR3 DNA, read in part, is TGTGCCAGCTCTCGGGGGGGAGGAGATACG.

In this sample, this clone turned up many times. The observed sequence ends 3 residues before the CDR3 terminus, with the missing tail filled in from the germline J gene. The chain is built from TRBV7-9 and TRBJ1-4; 7 bases align to TRBD1. The V gene end was trimmed by 6 bases and the J gene end by 1 base; junction bases not matched to a gene: 5. The CDR3 spans 15 residues. Germline V CDR1 and CDR2: SEHNR, FQNEAQ (reference sequence). CDR3 bases read: TGTGCCAGCAGTTACAGGGGAGGAACTAATGAAAAA. Its protein product is CASSYRGGTNEK. The whole CDR3 protein reads CASSYRGGTNEKLFF.

Details on this clone: Read data end 3 residues before the CDR3 end; the end is taken from the germline J gene. The chain employs TRBV7-8 and TRBJ2-2, with D tentatively TRBD1 (6 bases). Germline CDR1 and CDR2: SGHVS and FQNEAQ. The CDR3 has 14 residues. The CDR3 protein is CASSLVGTRTKLFF. Incomplete CDR3 DNA: TGTGCCAGCAGCTTAGTAGGGACAAGGACAAAG. Looking up the rest from reference TRBV7-8 and TRBJ2-2 gives the full variable domain: GAGVSQSPRYKVAKRGQDVALRCDPISGHVSLFWYQQALGQGPEFLTYFQNEAQLDKSGLPSDRFFAERPEGSVSTLKIQRTQQEDSAVYLCASSLVGTRTKLFFGEGSRLTVL.

The sample holds many counts of this clone. Coverage ceases 3 residues before the CDR3 finishes, and the germline J gene fills in the end. The chain combines TRBV12-3 or TRBV12-4 with TRBJ2-7, with D uncertain. The V and J ends lost 0 bases and 2 bases respectively, with 11 bases between them. This CDR3 comprises 15 residues. This chain's CDR3 is CASSLAVTDPYEQYF. CDR3 bases read: TGTGCCAGCAGTTTAGCGGTAACAGATCCCTACGAG.

This clone was counted only a few times. The read stops 3 residues short of the end of the CDR3; the missing end is completed from the germline J gene. The gene calls are TRBV11-3 and TRBJ2-7; TRBD2 matches 10 bases. This CDR3 has 14 residues. V shed 5 bases and J 6 bases; nucleotides not matched to a gene: 7. Germline V gene data show CDR1 as SGHNT and CDR2 as YENEEA. The part of the CDR3 DNA that was read is TGTGCCAGCAGCGCCCTAGCGGGGGTTGGCGAG. Its protein product is CASSALAGVGE. The CDR3 in full is CASSALAGVGEQYF.

This clone was recorded many times. The sequenced fragment ends 3 residues before the CDR3 boundary, so the rest is inferred from the germline J gene. This chain uses TRBV29-1 with TRBJ2-5, with TRBD1 matching over 9 bases. The junction had 9 bases not matched to a gene; V was cut back by 0 bases and J by 7 bases. CDR1 SQVTM and CDR2 ANQGSEA come from the germline V gene. The CDR3 sequence is 15 residues long. CDR3: CSVEDLYRGRGTQYF. Partial CDR3 DNA: TGCAGCGTTGAAGACCTTTACAGGGGGCGAGGGACC.

The sample holds many counts of this clone. Read sequence stops 3 residues before the CDR3 end, and the germline J gene provides the missing end. The rearrangement uses TRBV7-2 and TRBJ2-7, with D possibly matching TRBD1 (6 bases). CDR3 size: 15 residues. V shed 6 bases and J shed 2 bases, with 17 bases lying between them. Germline lookup yields CDR1 SGHTA and CDR2 FQGNSA. CDR3 protein: CASSYIGTSPYEQYF. CDR3 DNA, as far as it was read: TGTGCCAGCAGTTATATCGGGACATCTCCCTACGAG.

Ten or more counts support this clone. The CDR3 end falls 3 residues outside the read, so it is completed with the germline J gene. The V call is TRBV13, the J call TRBJ1-1, with 9 bases identical to TRBD1. Germline V lookup: CDR1 PRHDT, CDR2 FYEKMQ (reference sequence). The CDR3 has 14 residues. The V gene end was trimmed by 5 bases and the J gene end by 4 bases; junction bases not matched to a gene: 5. The CDR3 region is CASSRTGVTTEAFF. The covered CDR3 bases are TGTGCCAGCAGCCGGACAGGGGTGACCACTGAA.

This clone has a handful of counts. The read terminates 3 residues before the CDR3 end, so the remaining end is supplied by the germline J gene. The rearrangement uses TRBV2 and TRBJ1-5; no firm D call. The germline V gene has CDR1 SNHLY and CDR2 FYNNEI. The CDR3 runs 15 residues. The V and J ends lost 2 bases and 6 bases respectively, with 14 bases between them. Here the CDR3 reads CASSEKIRAVQPQHF. The DNA read from the CDR3 is TGTGCCAGCAGTGAAAAAATAAGGGCTGTTCAGCCC.

There are many counts of this clone. Read data end 3 residues before the CDR3 end; the end is taken from the germline J gene. The chain carries TRBV6-4 and TRBJ1-1, with D maybe TRBD1 (5 bases). The CDR3 is 13 residues long. The germline V and J ends were trimmed by 6 bases and 1 base, with 9 bases remaining between them. In germline, CDR1 is MRHNA, CDR2 SNTAGT. The CDR3 is CASRRQKNTEAFF. The sequenced CDR3 bases are TGTGCCAGCAGGAGACAGAAGAACACTGAA.

This clone was seen many times. The observed sequence ends 3 residues before the CDR3 terminus, with the missing tail filled in from the germline J gene. This chain joins TRBV11-2 and TRBJ2-1, with 10 bases fitting TRBD2. The length of the CDR3 is 15 residues. The V segment lost 2 bases and the J segment 8 bases; nucleotides outside the gene matches: 6. In germline, CDR1 is SGHAT, CDR2 FQNNGV. CDR3 DNA, as far as it was read: TGTGCCAGCAGCTTAACCAGCGGGGGGGCCCATGAG. This translates into CASSLTSGGAHE. In full, the CDR3 is CASSLTSGGAHEQFF.